The present T cell receptor (beta chain) was sequenced within a study of HIV-infected patients and healthy controls. The V and J ends lost 5 bases and 2 bases respectively, with 18 bases between them. The CDR3 totals 18 residues. In germline, CDR1 is KGHDR, CDR2 SFDVKD. Reverse transcription used 450 to 500 ng RNA and constant-region primers for alpha and beta. Separate chain-specific third strand synthesis with multiplexing indices produced the alpha and beta libraries. All rearrangements within a chain used one primer pair; cDNA molecules carried barcodes. The SP2 site served as the priming point for second strand synthesis. A 12-nucleotide barcode per molecule came from two concatenated random hexamers added pre-amplification. Each CDR3 protein is one row after TCRdb ran MiXCR on the 5' RACE reads. Of under 25,000 distinct CDR3 sequences in the sample, around 10% are singletons; the top ten hold roughly 2.6%.

The table lists this clonotype with a few counts. Antigen: not known. The repertoire came from unfractionated whole blood and reflected all unsorted peripheral T cells. General study findings and limits: MAIT alpha-chain CDR3s were frequent in healthy controls, depleted in HIV+.

Sequenced input: blood. V usage is TRBV24-1 and J usage is TRBJ2-6; D remains unclear. The sequence came from an adult in good health. Written as DNA, the CDR3 is TGTGCCACCAGTGGCCCTCGGACCAGTTTGGCTGGGGCCAACGTCCTGACTTTC. Amino acids: CATSGPRTSLAGANVLTF.